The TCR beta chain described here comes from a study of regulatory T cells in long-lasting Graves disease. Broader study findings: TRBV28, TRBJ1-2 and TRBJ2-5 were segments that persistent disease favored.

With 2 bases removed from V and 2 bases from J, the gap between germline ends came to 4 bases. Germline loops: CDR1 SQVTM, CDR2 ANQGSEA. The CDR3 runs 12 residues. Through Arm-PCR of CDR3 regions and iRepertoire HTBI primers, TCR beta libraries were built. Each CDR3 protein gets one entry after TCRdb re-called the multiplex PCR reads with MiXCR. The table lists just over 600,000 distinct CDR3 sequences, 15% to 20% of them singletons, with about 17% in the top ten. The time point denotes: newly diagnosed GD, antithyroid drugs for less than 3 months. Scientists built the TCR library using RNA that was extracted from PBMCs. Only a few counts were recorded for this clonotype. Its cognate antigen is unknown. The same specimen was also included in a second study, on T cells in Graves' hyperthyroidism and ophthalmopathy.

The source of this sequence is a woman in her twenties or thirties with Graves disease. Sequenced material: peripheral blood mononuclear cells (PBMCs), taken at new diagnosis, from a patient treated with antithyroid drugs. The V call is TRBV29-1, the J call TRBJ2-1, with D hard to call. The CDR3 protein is CSVELTYNEQFF. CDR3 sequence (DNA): TGCAGCGTTGAATTGACCTACAATGAGCAGTTCTTC.